Shown below are 12 T cell receptor beta chains from a single sample sequenced in a study of blood T cell repertoires in COVID-19 (dated by TCRdb to the early 2020s). Library preparation employed the immunoSEQ multiplex PCR assay. Entries here come from immuneACCESS through TCRdb and include only in-frame sequences with V and J called. Some clones fail to appear in such tables; in the studies checked, an unresolved V gene covers under half of the shortfall, and the cause of the remainder is unknown. The sample table holds roughly 360,000 clones, of which approximately 89% were seen once. The ten top clones hold approximately 1.3% of the sample. The source material was PBMCs or T cells enriched from blood (not recorded which). The receptors come from a man between 25 and 39 years old who had recovered from COVID-19.

The CDR3 nucleotides read TGCGCCAGCAGCTTGGGAGAGGTCAATGGTGAAAAACTGTTTTTT. Translation gives CASSLGEVNGEKLFF. V and J are TRBV5-1 and TRBJ1-4; D gene unclear. CDR1 and CDR2 from the germline V gene are SGHRS and YFSETQ. V lost 0 bases, J lost 7 bases, and 13 bases lay in between. The CDR3 consists of 15 residues.

This chain connects TRBV5-1 to TRBJ2-5; 11 nucleotides agree with TRBD1. The CDR3 is made up of 14 amino acids. Germline V gene data show CDR1 as SGHRS and CDR2 as YFSETQ. The J segment lost 5 bases and the V segment lost 7 bases, leaving 7 bases of the junction unmatched. CDR3 region: CASRGQGAQETQYF. The DNA for the CDR3 is TGCGCCAGCCGCGGACAGGGGGCTCAGGAGACCCAGTACTTC.

V gene TRBV12-3 or TRBV12-4 combines with J gene TRBJ1-6; possible D gene TRBD1, 6 bases. This CDR3 contains 13 residues. V lost 5 bases, J lost 5 bases, and 7 bases lay in between. CDR3 DNA: TGTGCCAGCAGTGGACAGAATAATTCACCCCTCCACTTT. Translated: CASSGQNNSPLHF.

The chain recombines TRBV28 with TRBJ1-5, with D maybe TRBD1 (6 bases). Trimming stripped 4 bases from V and 6 bases from J, with 16 bases between. The CDR3 runs to 15 residues. The germline V gene has CDR1 MDHEN and CDR2 SYDVKM. CDR3 nucleotide sequence: TGTGCCAGCAGTTCCCTTGGGGGGGCCGGTCAGCCCCAGCATTTT. It codes for CASSSLGGAGQPQHF.

This sequence joins TRBV7-3 and TRBJ1-1, with 7 bases aligning to TRBD1. From germline, CDR1 is SGHTA and CDR2 FQGTGA. The CDR3 is 14 amino acids. Unmatched junction bases numbered 10, after V lost 9 bases and J lost 3 bases. The CDR3: CASRRQGIDTEAFF. The CDR3 DNA follows: TGTGCCAGTAGGAGACAGGGTATTGACACTGAAGCTTTCTTT.

The chain joins TRBV7-3 to TRBJ2-7, with 7 nucleotides matching TRBD1. The CDR3 consists of 15 residues. V lost 2 bases and J lost 3; bases outside the gene matches: 7. CDR1 and CDR2 from the germline V gene are SGHTA and FQGTGA. This chain's CDR3 is CASSLLGTADYEQYF. The DNA for the CDR3 is TGTGCCAGCAGCTTATTAGGGACAGCCGACTACGAGCAGTACTTC.

This chain joins TRBV7-9 and TRBJ2-5, with 7 bases lining up with TRBD1. The germline V gene encodes CDR1 SEHNR and CDR2 FQNEAQ (reference sequence). CDR3 length: 15 amino acids. V gave up 4 bases and J gave up 0 bases; unmatched junction bases: 5. CDR3 sequence (DNA): TGTGCCAGCAGCTACCGGGGACAGTACCAAGAGACCCAGTACTTC. Encoded protein: CASSYRGQYQETQYF. Using reference TRBV7-9 and TRBJ2-5 for the parts outside the CDR3, the full variable domain is DTGVSQNPRHKITKRGQNVTFRCDPISEHNRLYWYRQTLGQGPEFLTYFQNEAQLEKSRLLSDRFSAERPKGSFSTLEIQRTEQGDSAMYLCASSYRGQYQETQYFGPGTRLLVL.

The chain carries TRBV6-1 and TRBJ1-1; D is perhaps TRBD1 (5 bases). The CDR3 spans 17 residues. Trimming removed 8 bases at V and 14 bases at J, with 36 bases between. Germline loops: CDR1 MNHNS, CDR2 SASEGT. The CDR3 DNA reads TGTGCCAGCCGTGCTGAGGGACTTAGCGAGTTTGGGTCCCCGCCCTTCTTT. It encodes CASRAEGLSEFGSPPFF.

This clone was observed a handful of times. The rearrangement links TRBV11-2 to TRBJ1-2; possibly TRBD1 for D (5 bases). The length of the CDR3 is 14 residues. V lost 8 bases, J lost 7 bases, and 20 bases lay in between. The germline gives CDR1 SGHAT, CDR2 FQNNGV. The CDR3 DNA sequence: TGTGCCAGCTCACTACGACGGGCGGGGGGTGGCTACACCTTC. The encoded protein is CASSLRRAGGGYTF. Full variable domain (rest looked up from reference TRBV11-2 and TRBJ1-2): EAGVAQSPRYKIIEKRQSVAFWCNPISGHATLYWYQQILGQGPKLLIQFQNNGVVDDSQLPKDRFSAERLKGVDSTLKIQPAKLEDSAVYLCASSLRRAGGGYTFGSGTRLTVV.

In the case of this clone: Other DNA sequences in this sample translate to the same CDR3. The chain uses TRBV5-1 and TRBJ2-3; 8 bases line up with TRBD2. V lost 0 bases and J lost 3; bases outside the gene matches: 3. The CDR3 covers 15 residues. From germline, CDR1 is SGHRS and CDR2 YFSETQ. CDR3 coding DNA: TGCGCCAGCAGCTTGGGCGGGGGGTCAACAGATACGCAGTATTTT. This encodes CASSLGGGSTDTQYF. The variable domain in full, with the rest retrieved from reference TRBV5-1 and TRBJ2-3, is KAGVTQTPRYLIKTRGQQVTLSCSPISGHRSVSWYQQTPGQGLQFLFEYFSETQRNKGNFPGRFSGRQFSNSRSEMNVSTLELGDSALYLCASSLGGGSTDTQYFGPGTRLTVL.

The CDR3 nucleotides read TGTGCCAGTAGTTCCTTAGGGGAACCTCTAGCCAAAAACATTCAGTACTTC. It specifies CASSSLGEPLAKNIQYF. The J gene is TRBJ2-4, the V gene TRBV19; D is perhaps TRBD1 (5 bases). CDR3 length: 17 amino acids. Germline V gene data show CDR1 as LNHDA and CDR2 as SQIVND (reference sequence). Deletions cut 5 bases from V and 0 bases from J, with 17 bases between.

This clone is a singleton in its sample. Other DNA sequences in this sample translate to the same CDR3. The chain carries TRBV3-1 (or the pseudogene TRBV3-2) and TRBJ2-1; the match to TRBD2 covers 13 bases. The CDR3 runs to 16 residues. Looked up from germline, CDR1 is LGHDT and CDR2 is YNNKEL (reference sequence). The V gene end was trimmed by 4 bases and the J gene end by 4 bases; junction bases not matched to a gene: 4. The CDR3 reads CASSPRTSGGYNEQFF. The CDR3 nucleotides are TGTGCCAGCAGCCCGCGGACTAGCGGGGGTTACAATGAGCAGTTCTTC.